Presented here are 2 T cell receptor beta chains from one specimen sequenced in a study of beta chain features in type 1 diabetes. Study observations and caveats: Shorter TCRB CDR3s, moderately but significantly so, were found in Type 1 diabetes patients in all four CD4+ subsets.

These receptors lack a known antigen. The authors reverse transcribed all of the isolated RNA, so sequencing captured expressed TCRB transcripts. The protocol was immunoSEQ multiplex PCR, while the TCRdb copy is restricted to in-frame clones and leaves out a portion. This table has roughly 260,000 clones, around 9.9% appearing once. Material: naive CD4+ T cells from blood. The receptors shown here come from a man in his thirties or forties with type 1 diabetes.

This chain connects TRBV7-2 to TRBJ1-4; 9 bases are a match to TRBD1. The CDR3 spans 15 residues. After removal of 6 bases from V and 6 bases from J, the junction contained 8 bases not matched to a gene. Germline assignment: CDR1 SGHTA and CDR2 FQGNSA. This CDR3 is CASSPGTGKYEKLFF. As DNA, the CDR3 is TGTGCCAGCAGTCCAGGGACAGGGAAATATGAAAAACTGTTTTTT.

This clone was observed a handful of times. The chain has TRBV6-6 and TRBJ1-6; D is unclear. The CDR3 is 13 residues long. V was pared by 8 bases and J by 9 bases, with 14 bases between. CDR1 and CDR2 (germline): MNHNY, SVGAGI (reference sequence). The CDR3: CASCAGVGSPLHF. The CDR3 nucleotides are TGTGCCAGCTGCGCGGGAGTGGGTTCACCCCTCCACTTT.